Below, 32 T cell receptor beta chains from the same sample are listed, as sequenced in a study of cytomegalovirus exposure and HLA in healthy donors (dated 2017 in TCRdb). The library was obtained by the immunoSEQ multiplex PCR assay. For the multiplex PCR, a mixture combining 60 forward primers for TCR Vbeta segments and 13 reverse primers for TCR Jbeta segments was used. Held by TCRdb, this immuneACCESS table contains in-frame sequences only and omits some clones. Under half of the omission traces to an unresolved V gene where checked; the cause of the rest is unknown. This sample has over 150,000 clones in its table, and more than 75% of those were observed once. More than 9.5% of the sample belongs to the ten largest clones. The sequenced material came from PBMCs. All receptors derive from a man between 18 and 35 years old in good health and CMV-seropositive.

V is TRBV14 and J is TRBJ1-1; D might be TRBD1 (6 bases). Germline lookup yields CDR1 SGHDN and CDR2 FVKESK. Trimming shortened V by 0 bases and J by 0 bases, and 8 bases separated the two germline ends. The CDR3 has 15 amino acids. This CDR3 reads CASSQEGALNTEAFF. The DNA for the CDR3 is TGTGCCAGCAGCCAAGAGGGGGCACTGAACACTGAAGCTTTCTTT. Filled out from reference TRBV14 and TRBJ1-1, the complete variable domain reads EAGVTQFPSHSVIEKGQTVTLRCDPISGHDNLYWYRRVMGKEIKFLLHFVKESKQDESGMPNNRFLAERTGGTYSTLKVQPAELEDSGVYFCASSQEGALNTEAFFGQGTRLTVV.

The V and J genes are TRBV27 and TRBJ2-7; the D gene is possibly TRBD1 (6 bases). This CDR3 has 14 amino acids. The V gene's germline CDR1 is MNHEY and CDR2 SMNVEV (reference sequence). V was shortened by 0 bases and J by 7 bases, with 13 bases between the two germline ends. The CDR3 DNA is TGTGCCAGCAGTTTATCACAGGGACCACGAGAGCAGTACTTC. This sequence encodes CASSLSQGPREQYF.

The CDR3 sequence is CASTTEQGPNTEAFF. The DNA of the CDR3 is TGTGCCAGTACCACCGAACAGGGACCGAACACTGAAGCTTTCTTT. The chain is built from TRBV19 and TRBJ1-1, with TRBD1 as a possible D gene (6 bases). With 7 bases removed from V and 1 base from J, the gap between germline ends came to 16 bases. This CDR3 has 15 residues. Germline V gene data show CDR1 as LNHDA and CDR2 as SQIVND (reference sequence).

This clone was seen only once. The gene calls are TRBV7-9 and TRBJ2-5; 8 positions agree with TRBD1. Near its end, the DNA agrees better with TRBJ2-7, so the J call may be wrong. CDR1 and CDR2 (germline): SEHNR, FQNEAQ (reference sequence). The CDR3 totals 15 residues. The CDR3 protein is CASSLVSQGAYEQYF. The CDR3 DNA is TGTGCCAGCAGCTTAGTCTCACAGGGGGCCTACGAGCAGTACTTC.

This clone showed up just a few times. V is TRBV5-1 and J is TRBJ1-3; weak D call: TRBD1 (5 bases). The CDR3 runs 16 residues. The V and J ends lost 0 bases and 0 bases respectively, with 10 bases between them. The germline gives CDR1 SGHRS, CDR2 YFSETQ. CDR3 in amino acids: CASSLVATDSGNTIYF. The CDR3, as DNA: TGCGCCAGCAGCTTGGTCGCGACAGACTCTGGAAACACCATATATTTT.

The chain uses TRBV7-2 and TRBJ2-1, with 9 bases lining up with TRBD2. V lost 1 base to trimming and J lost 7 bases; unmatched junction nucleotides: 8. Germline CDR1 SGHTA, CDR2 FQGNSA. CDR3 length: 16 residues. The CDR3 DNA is TGTGCCAGCAGCTTAGGTCCAGCGGGGGGACTAAATGAGCAGTTCTTC. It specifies CASSLGPAGGLNEQFF. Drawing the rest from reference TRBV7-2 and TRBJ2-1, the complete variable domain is GAGVSQSPSNKVTEKGKDVELRCDPISGHTALYWYRQSLGQGLEFLIYFQGNSAPDKSGLPSDRFSAERTGGSVSTLTIQRTQQEDSAVYLCASSLGPAGGLNEQFFGPGTRLTVL.

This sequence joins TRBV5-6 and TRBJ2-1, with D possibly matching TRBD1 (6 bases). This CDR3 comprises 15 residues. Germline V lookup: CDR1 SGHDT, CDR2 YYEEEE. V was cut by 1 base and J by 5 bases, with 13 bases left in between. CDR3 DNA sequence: TGTGCCAGCAGCTTGAACCTATACAGGGACAATGAGCAGTTCTTC. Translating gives CASSLNLYRDNEQFF.

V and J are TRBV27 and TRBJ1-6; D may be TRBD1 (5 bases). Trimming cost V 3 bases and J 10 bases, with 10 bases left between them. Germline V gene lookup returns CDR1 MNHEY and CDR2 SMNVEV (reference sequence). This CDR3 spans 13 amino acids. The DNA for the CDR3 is TGTGCCAGCAGTTTTTTAGGGGAATCACCCCTCCACTTT. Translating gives CASSFLGESPLHF.

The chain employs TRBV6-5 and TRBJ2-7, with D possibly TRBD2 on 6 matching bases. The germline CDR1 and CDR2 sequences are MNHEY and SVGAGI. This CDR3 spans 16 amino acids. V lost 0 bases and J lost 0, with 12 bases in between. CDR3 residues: CASSYSSGVSSYEQYF. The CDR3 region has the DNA TGTGCCAGCAGTTACTCGTCGGGGGTGAGCTCCTACGAGCAGTACTTC.

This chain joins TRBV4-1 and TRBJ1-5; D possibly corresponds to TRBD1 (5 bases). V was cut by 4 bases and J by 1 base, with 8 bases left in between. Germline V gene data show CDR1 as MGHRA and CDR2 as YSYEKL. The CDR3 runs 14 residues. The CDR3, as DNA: TGCGCCAGCAGCCCTCGACAGAGCAATCAGCCCCAGCATTTT. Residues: CASSPRQSNQPQHF.

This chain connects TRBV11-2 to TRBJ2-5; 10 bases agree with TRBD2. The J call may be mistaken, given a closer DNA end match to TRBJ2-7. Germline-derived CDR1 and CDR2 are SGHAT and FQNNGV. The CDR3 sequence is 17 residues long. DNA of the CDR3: TGTGCCAGCAGCCAAGGAAGAACGGGACTAGCGTATCACGAGCAGTACTTC. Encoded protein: CASSQGRTGLAYHEQYF.

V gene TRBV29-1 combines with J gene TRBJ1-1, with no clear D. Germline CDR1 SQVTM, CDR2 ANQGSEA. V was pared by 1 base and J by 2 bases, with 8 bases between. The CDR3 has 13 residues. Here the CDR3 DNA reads TGCAGCGTTGAAGGTGGTAGCAACACTGAAGCTTTCTTT. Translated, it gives CSVEGGSNTEAFF.

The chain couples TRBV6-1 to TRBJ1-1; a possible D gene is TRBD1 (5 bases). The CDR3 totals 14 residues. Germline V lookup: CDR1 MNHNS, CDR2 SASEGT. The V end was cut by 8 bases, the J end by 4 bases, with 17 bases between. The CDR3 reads CASYGGGLGTEAFF. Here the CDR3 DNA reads TGTGCCAGCTACGGCGGGGGGTTAGGCACTGAAGCTTTCTTT.

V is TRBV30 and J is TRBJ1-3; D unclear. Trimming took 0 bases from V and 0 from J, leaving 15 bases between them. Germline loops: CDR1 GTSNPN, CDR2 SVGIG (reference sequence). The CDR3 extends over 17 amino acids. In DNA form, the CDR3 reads TGTGCCTGGAGTGTACGACATCTGGATAACTCTGGAAACACCATATATTTT. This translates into CAWSVRHLDNSGNTIYF.

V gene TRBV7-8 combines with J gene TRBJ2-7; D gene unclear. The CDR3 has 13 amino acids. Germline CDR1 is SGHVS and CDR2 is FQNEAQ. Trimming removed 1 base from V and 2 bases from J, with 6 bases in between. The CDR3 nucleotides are TGTGCCAGCAGCTTAGTTCCCGCCTACGAGCAGTACTTC. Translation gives CASSLVPAYEQYF. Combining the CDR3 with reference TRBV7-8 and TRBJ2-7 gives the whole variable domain GAGVSQSPRYKVAKRGQDVALRCDPISGHVSLFWYQQALGQGPEFLTYFQNEAQLDKSGLPSDRFFAERPEGSVSTLKIQRTQQEDSAVYLCASSLVPAYEQYFGPGTRLTVT.

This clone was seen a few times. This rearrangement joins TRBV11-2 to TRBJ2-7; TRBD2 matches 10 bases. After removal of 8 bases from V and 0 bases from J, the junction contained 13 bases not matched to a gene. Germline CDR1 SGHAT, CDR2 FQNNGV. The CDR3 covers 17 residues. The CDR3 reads CASGPGTSVPYSYEQYF. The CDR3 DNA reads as TGTGCCAGCGGTCCTGGGACTAGCGTGCCATACTCCTACGAGCAGTACTTC.

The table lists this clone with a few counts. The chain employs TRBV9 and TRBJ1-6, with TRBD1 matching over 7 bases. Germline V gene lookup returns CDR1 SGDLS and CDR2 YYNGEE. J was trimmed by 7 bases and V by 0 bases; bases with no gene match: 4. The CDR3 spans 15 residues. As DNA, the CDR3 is TGTGCCAGCAGCGTAGGGCAGGGGGACAATTCACCCCTCCACTTT. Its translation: CASSVGQGDNSPLHF.

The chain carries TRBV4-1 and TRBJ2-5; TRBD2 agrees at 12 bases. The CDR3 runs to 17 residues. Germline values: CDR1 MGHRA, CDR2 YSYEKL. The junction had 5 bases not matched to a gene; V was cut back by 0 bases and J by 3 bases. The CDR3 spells CASSQENGLAGKETQYF. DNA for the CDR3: TGCGCCAGCAGCCAAGAGAACGGACTAGCGGGAAAAGAGACCCAGTACTTC.

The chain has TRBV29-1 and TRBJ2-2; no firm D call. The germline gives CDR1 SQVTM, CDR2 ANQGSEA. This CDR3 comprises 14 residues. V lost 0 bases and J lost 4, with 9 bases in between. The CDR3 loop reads CSVEESPSTGELFF. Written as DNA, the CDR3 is TGCAGCGTTGAAGAGAGTCCGTCCACCGGGGAGCTGTTTTTT.

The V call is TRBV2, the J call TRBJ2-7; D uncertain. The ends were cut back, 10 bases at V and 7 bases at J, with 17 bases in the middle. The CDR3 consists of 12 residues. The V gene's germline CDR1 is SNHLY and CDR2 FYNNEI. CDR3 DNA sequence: TGTGCCACCTCATTTTTGGCATCGGAGCAGTACTTC. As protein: CATSFLASEQYF.

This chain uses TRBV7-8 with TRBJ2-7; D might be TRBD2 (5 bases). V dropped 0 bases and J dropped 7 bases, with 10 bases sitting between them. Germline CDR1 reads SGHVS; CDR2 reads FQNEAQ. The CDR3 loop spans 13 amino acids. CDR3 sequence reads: CASSLATRREQYF. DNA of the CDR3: TGTGCCAGCAGCTTAGCGACCCGGAGGGAGCAGTACTTC.

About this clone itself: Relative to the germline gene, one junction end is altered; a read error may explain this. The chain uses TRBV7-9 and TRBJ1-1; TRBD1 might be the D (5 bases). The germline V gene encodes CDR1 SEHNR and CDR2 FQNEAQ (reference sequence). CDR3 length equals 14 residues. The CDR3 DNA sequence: TGTTCCAGCAGCTTATCCAGGGCTGACACTGAAGCTTTCTTT. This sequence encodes CSSSLSRADTEAFF.

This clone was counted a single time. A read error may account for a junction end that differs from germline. CDR3 DNA sequence: TGTTCCAGCAGCCCTAGTAATCAGCCCCAGCATTTT. This gives the protein CSSSPSNQPQHF. The chain recombines TRBV7-9 with TRBJ1-5; no definite D call. The germline V gene encodes CDR1 SEHNR and CDR2 FQNEAQ (reference sequence). The CDR3 contains 12 residues.

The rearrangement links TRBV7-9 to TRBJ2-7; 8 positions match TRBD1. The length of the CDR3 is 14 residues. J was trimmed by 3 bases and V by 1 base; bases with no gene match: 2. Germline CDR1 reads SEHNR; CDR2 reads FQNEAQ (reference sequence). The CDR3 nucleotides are TGTGCCAGCAGCTTAGTTGGGACAGGCTACGAGCAGTACTTC. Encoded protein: CASSLVGTGYEQYF.

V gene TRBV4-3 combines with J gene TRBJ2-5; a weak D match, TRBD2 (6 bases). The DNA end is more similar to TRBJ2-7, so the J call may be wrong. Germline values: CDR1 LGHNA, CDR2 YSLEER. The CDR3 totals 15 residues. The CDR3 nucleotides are TGCGCCAGCAGCCCCTCGGGGGTGAGTTCCTACGAGCAGTACTTC. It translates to CASSPSGVSSYEQYF.

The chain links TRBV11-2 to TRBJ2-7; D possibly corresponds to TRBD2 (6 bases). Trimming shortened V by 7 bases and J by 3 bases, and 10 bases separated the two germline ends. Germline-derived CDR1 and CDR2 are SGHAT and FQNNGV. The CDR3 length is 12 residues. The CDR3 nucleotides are TGTGCCAGCAATGAGGGAGGCTACGAGCAGTACTTC. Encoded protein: CASNEGGYEQYF.

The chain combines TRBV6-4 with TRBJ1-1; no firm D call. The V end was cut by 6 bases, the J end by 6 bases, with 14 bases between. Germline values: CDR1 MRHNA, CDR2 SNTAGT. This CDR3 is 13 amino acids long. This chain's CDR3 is CASSAQEFSEAFF. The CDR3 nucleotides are TGTGCCAGCAGCGCCCAAGAGTTCTCTGAAGCTTTCTTT.

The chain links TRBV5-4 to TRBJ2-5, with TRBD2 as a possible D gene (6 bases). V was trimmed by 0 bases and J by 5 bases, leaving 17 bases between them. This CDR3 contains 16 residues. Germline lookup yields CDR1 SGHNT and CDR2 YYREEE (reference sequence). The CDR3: CASSLGSLLRDETQYF. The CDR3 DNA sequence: TGTGCCAGCAGCTTGGGATCTTTGTTGCGGGACGAGACCCAGTACTTC.

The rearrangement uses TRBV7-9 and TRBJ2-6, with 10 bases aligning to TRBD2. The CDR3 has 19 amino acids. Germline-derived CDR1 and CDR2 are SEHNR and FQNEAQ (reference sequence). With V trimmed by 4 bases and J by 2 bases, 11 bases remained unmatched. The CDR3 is CASSSTGLAGVPGANVLTF. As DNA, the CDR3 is TGTGCCAGCAGCTCGACGGGCCTAGCGGGAGTACCTGGGGCCAACGTCCTGACTTTC.

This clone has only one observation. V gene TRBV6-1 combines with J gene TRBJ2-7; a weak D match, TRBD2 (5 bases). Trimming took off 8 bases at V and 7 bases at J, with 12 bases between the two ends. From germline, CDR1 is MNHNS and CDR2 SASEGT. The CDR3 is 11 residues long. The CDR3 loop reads CASWTALEQYF. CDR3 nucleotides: TGTGCCAGCTGGACTGCCCTGGAGCAGTACTTC.

The CDR3 region is CASNSDGDYGYTF. In DNA form, the CDR3 reads TGTGCCAGCAACTCAGACGGAGACTATGGCTACACCTTC. This sequence joins TRBV11-2 and TRBJ1-2; D is ambiguous. CDR1 is SGHAT and CDR2 is FQNNGV in the germline V gene. V lost 7 bases to trimming and J lost 3 bases, with 12 bases between them. This CDR3 comprises 13 residues. Full variable domain (outside the CDR3, taken from reference TRBV11-2 and TRBJ1-2): EAGVAQSPRYKIIEKRQSVAFWCNPISGHATLYWYQQILGQGPKLLIQFQNNGVVDDSQLPKDRFSAERLKGVDSTLKIQPAKLEDSAVYLCASNSDGDYGYTFGSGTRLTVV.

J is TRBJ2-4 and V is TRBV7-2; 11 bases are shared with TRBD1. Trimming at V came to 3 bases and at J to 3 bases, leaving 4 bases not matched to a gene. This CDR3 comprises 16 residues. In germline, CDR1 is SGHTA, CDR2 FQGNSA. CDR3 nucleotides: TGTGCCAGCAGCTTCGGACAGGGGGCTGTCAAAAACATTCAGTACTTC. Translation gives CASSFGQGAVKNIQYF. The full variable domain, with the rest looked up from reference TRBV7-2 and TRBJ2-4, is GAGVSQSPSNKVTEKGKDVELRCDPISGHTALYWYRQSLGQGLEFLIYFQGNSAPDKSGLPSDRFSAERTGGSVSTLTIQRTQQEDSAVYLCASSFGQGAVKNIQYFGAGTRLSVL.